Detailed here is one TCR beta chain. The V segment lost 7 bases and the J segment 9 bases; nucleotides outside the gene matches: 7. The germline CDR1 and CDR2 sequences are SNHLY and FYNNEI. The CDR3 runs 13 residues. This sample was taken from a study of CD8+ T cells in alopecia areata. The treatment is: oral pan-JAK inhibitor, 5-10 mg twice daily. RNA extraction and reverse transcription yielded cDNA as sequencing template. Clones were read by immunoSEQ multiplex PCR, and TCRdb kept only the in-frame ones, dropping some. The data contain 180,000 or so clones, about half of them seen just once; the ten biggest clones take up about 9.4%.

The clonotype was recovered from a human donor with alopecia areata. The V call is TRBV2, the J call TRBJ1-5, with TRBD1 identical over 9 bases. This sample comprised CD8+ T cells sorted from blood, obtained at roughly week 52, from a patient treated with tofacitinib. The CDR3 spells CASIRTGDGPQHF. Here the CDR3 DNA reads TGTGCCAGCATTCGGACAGGGGACGGGCCCCAGCATTTT.